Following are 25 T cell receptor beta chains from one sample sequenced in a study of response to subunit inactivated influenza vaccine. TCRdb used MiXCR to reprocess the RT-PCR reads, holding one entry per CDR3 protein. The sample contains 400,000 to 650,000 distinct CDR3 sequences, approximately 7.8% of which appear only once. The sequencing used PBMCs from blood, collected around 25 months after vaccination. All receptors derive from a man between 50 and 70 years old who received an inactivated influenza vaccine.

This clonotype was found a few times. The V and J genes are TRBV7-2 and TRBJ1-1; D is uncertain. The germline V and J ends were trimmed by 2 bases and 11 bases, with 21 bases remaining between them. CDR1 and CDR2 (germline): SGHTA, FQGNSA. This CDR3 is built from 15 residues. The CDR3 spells CASSLYRGPRYTAFF. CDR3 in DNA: TGTGCCAGCAGCTTATATCGGGGTCCTCGGTACACGGCTTTCTTT.

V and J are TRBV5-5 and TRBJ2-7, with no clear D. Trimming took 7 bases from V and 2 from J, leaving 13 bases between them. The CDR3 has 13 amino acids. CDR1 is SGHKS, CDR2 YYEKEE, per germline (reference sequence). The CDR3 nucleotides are TGTGCCAGCGGCCCTGGCCCCGCCTACGAGCAGTACTTC. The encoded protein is CASGPGPAYEQYF.

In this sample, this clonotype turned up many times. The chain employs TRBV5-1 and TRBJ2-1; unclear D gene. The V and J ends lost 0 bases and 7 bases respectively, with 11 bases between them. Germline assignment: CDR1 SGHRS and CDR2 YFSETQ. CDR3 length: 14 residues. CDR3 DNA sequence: TGCGCCAGCAGCTTGGATGCGGCCGGGAATGAGCAGTTCTTC. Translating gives CASSLDAAGNEQFF.

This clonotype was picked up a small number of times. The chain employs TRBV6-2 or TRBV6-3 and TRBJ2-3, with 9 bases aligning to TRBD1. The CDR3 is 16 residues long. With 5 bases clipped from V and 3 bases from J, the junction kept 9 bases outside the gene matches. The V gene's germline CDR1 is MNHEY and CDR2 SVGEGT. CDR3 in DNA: TGTGCCAGCAGTAACCTACAGGGGGCTGGGACAGATACGCAGTATTTT. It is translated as CASSNLQGAGTDTQYF.

The CDR3 sequence is CASSQVAPGQGGFRLGKLFF. In DNA form, the CDR3 reads TGTGCCAGCAGCCAAGTAGCCCCGGGACAGGGCGGTTTTAGGCTGGGAAAACTGTTTTTT. This chain joins TRBV3-1 and TRBJ1-4, with 9 bases that match TRBD1. The CDR3 spans 20 residues. CDR1 and CDR2 from the germline V gene are LGHDT and YNNKEL (reference sequence). The V gene end was trimmed by 1 base and the J gene end by 10 bases; junction bases not matched to a gene: 22.

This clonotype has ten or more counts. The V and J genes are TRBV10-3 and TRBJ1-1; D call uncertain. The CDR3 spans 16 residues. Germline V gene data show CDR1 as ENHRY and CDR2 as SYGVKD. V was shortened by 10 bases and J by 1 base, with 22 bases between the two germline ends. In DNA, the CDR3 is TGTGCCACCCGAACCCCCTTAGCCAAGGGGAACACTGAAGCTTTCTTT. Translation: CATRTPLAKGNTEAFF.

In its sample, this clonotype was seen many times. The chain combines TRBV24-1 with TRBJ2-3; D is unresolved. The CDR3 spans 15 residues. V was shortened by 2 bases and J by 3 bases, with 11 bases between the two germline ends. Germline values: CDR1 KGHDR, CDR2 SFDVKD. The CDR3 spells CATSDWTLGTDTQYF. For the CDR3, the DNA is TGTGCCACCAGTGATTGGACGCTCGGGACAGATACGCAGTATTTT.

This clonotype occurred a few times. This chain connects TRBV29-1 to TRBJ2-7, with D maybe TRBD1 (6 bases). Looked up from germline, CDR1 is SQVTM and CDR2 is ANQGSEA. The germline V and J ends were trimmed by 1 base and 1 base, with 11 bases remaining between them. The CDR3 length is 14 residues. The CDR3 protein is CSVEGEGESYEQYF. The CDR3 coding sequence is TGCAGCGTTGAAGGTGAGGGGGAGTCCTACGAGCAGTACTTC.

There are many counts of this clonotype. For the CDR3, the DNA is TGCAGCGTTGTGACAGGGCTGACTATCGAAGAGACCCAGTACTTC. Protein product: CSVVTGLTIEETQYF. This chain links TRBV29-1 with TRBJ2-5, with 7 bases that match TRBD1. Germline CDR1 and CDR2: SQVTM and ANQGSEA. The V and J ends lost 4 bases and 3 bases, in that order; junction bases with no gene match: 11. CDR3 length: 15 amino acids.

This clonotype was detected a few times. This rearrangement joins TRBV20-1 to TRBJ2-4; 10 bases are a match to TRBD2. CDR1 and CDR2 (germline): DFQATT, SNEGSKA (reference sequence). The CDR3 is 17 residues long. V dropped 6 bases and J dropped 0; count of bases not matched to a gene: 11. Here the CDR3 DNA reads TGCAGTGCCCAGGGGGTAGTAGCGGGGGGAGCCAAAAACATTCAGTACTTC. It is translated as CSAQGVVAGGAKNIQYF.

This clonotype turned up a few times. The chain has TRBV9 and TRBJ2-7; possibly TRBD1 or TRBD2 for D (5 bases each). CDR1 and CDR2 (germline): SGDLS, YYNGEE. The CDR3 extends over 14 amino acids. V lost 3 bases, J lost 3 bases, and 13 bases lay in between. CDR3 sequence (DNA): TGTGCCAGCAGCGCGGACACCAGCGGCTACGAGCAGTACTTC. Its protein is CASSADTSGYEQYF. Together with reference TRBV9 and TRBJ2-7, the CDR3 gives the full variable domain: DSGVTQTPKHLITATGQRVTLRCSPRSGDLSVYWYQQSLDQGLQFLIQYYNGEERAKGNILERFSAQQFPDLHSELNLSSLELGDSALYFCASSADTSGYEQYFGPGTRLTVT.

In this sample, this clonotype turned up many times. This CDR3 is CASSPLEPYYGYTF. The CDR3 DNA is TGTGCCAGCAGTCCCCTTGAACCGTACTATGGCTACACCTTC. The rearrangement links TRBV25-1 to TRBJ1-2, with D uncertain. V shed 5 bases and J shed 3 bases, with 13 bases lying between them. CDR1 and CDR2 (germline): MGHDK, SYGVNS. This CDR3 is 14 amino acids long.

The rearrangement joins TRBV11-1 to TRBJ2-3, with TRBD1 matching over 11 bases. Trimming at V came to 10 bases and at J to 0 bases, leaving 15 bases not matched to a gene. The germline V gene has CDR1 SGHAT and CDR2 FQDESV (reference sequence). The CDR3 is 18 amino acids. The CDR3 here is CAINRRDRGALSTDTQYF. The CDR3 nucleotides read TGTGCCATCAATCGCCGGGACAGGGGGGCCCTTAGCACAGATACGCAGTATTTT.

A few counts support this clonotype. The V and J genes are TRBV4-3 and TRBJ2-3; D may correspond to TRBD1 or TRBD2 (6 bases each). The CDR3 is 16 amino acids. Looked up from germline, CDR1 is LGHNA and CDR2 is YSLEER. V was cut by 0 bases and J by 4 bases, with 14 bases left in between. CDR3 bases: TGCGCCAGCAGCCAAGATGTGGGGGGCGGCGCAGATACGCAGTATTTT. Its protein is CASSQDVGGGADTQYF.

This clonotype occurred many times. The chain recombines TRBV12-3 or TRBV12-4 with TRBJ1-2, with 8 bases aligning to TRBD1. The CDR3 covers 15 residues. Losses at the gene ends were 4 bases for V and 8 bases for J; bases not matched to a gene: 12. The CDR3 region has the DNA TGTGCCAGCAGTTCCACAGGGGGGGATTTACGCGGCTACACCTTC. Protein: CASSSTGGDLRGYTF.

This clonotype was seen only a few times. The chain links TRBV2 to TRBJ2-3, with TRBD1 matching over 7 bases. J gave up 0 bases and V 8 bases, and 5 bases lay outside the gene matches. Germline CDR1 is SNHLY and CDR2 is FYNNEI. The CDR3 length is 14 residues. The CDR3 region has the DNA TGTGCCAGCGGCCGGGACAGCAGCACAGATACGCAGTATTTT. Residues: CASGRDSSTDTQYF.

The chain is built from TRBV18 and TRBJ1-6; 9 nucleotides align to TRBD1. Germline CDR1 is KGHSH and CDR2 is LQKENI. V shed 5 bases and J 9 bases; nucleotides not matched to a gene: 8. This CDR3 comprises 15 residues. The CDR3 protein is CASSTEQGASSPLHF. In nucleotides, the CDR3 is TGTGCCAGCTCAACCGAACAGGGGGCAAGTTCACCCCTCCACTTT.

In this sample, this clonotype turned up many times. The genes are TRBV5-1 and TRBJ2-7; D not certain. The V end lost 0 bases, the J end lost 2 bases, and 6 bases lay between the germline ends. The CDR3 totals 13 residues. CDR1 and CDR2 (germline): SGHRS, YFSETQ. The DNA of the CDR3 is TGCGCCAGCAGCTTGGAAACCACCTACGAGCAGTACTTC. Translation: CASSLETTYEQYF.

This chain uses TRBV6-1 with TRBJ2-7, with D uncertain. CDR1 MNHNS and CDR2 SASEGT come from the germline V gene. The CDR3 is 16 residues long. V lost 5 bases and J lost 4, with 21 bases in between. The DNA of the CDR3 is TGTGCCAGCAGTCCCCCTGTGGAAGAGTATTTGTACGAGCAGTACTTC. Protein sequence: CASSPPVEEYLYEQYF.

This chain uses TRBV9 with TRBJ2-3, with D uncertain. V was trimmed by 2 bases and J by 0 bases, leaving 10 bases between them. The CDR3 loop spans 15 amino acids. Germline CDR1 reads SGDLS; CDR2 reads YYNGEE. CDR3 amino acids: CASSVTPLSTDTQYF. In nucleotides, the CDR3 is TGTGCCAGCAGCGTTACCCCCCTTAGCACAGATACGCAGTATTTT.

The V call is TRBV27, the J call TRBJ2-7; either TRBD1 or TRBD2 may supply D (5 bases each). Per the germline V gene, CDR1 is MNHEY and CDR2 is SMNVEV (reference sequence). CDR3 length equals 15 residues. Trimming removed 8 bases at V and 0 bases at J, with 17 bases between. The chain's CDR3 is CASRFGTDPSYEQYF. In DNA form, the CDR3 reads TGTGCCAGCCGCTTCGGGACGGACCCCTCCTACGAGCAGTACTTC.

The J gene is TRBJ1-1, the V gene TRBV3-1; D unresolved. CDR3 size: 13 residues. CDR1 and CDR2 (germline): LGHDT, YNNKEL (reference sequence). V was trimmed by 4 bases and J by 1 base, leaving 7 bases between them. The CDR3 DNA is TGTGCCAGCAGCCGCGTTGGGAACACTGAAGCTTTCTTT. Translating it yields CASSRVGNTEAFF.

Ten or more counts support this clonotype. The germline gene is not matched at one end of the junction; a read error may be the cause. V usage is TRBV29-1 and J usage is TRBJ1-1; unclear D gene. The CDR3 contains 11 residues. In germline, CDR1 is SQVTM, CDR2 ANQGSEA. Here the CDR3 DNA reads TGCAGCGTTCAAGAGAACACTGAAGCTTTCTTT. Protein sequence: CSVQENTEAFF.

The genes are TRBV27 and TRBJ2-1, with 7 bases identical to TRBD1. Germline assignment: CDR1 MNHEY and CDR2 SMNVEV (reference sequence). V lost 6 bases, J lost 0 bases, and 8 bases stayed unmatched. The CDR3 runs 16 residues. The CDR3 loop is CASSRVGTVSYNEQFF. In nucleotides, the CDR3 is TGTGCCAGCAGCCGGGTAGGGACAGTCTCCTACAATGAGCAGTTCTTC.

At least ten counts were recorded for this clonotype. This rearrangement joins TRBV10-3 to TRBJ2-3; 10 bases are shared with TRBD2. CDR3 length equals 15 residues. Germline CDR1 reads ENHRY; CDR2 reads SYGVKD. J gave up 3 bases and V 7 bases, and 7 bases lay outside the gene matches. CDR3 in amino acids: CAITPSGSTTDTQYF. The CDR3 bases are TGTGCCATCACCCCTAGCGGGAGTACAACAGATACGCAGTATTTT.